The 14 T cell receptor beta chains in this list originate from one sample, sequenced in a study of cytomegalovirus exposure and HLA in healthy donors. PCR amplification relied on 60 Vbeta primers (plus 13 Jbeta primers). Clones were sequenced by immunoSEQ multiplex PCR, and TCRdb holds only the in-frame ones, with some missing. Of about 120,000 clones detected, around 67% appear once; the ten largest clones hold around 4.5%. Sequencing was performed on PBMCs. These receptor sequences come from a woman in her 40s in good health and CMV-seronegative.

A single count supports this clone. This chain connects TRBV5-6 to TRBJ2-7; no definite D call. There are 13 residues in the CDR3. Trimming removed 0 bases at V and 9 bases at J, with 13 bases between. CDR1 and CDR2 from the germline V gene are SGHDT and YYEEEE. CDR3: CASSLAVGSGQYF. CDR3 bases: TGTGCCAGCAGCTTGGCCGTCGGGTCGGGGCAGTACTTC.

The J gene is TRBJ2-3, the V gene TRBV29-1, with 7 bases aligning to TRBD2. The junction had 20 bases not matched to a gene; V was cut back by 5 bases and J by 6 bases. The CDR3 totals 17 residues. Germline loops: CDR1 SQVTM, CDR2 ANQGSEA. The CDR3 loop is CSVPSGESSGVGDTQYF. The CDR3, as DNA: TGCAGCGTTCCCTCCGGCGAGTCTAGCGGAGTCGGGGATACGCAGTATTTT.

The table lists this clone with a few counts. The V call is TRBV2, the J call TRBJ2-7; D gene unclear. The CDR3 is 14 amino acids. V was pared by 5 bases and J by 0 bases, with 11 bases between. From germline, CDR1 is SNHLY and CDR2 FYNNEI. The CDR3 loop reads CASSSSSGSYEQYF. The CDR3 DNA reads TGTGCCAGCAGTTCGTCGTCGGGCTCCTACGAGCAGTACTTC.

This clone was found once. For the CDR3, the DNA is TGCGCCAGCAGCGGTCGAAGCGGACAGGGTAAAGGCACTGAAGCTTTCTTT. It encodes CASSGRSGQGKGTEAFF. The rearrangement joins TRBV5-1 to TRBJ1-1; the match to TRBD1 covers 8 bases. Germline-derived CDR1 and CDR2 are SGHRS and YFSETQ. The CDR3 contains 17 residues. With V trimmed by 4 bases and J by 4 bases, 15 bases remained unmatched.

This clone occurred a few times. V usage is TRBV2 and J usage is TRBJ1-5; 9 bases agree with TRBD1. The trim removed 5 bases at V and 0 bases at J, leaving 14 bases unmatched. Germline CDR1 SNHLY, CDR2 FYNNEI. The CDR3 runs 19 residues. The CDR3 sequence is CASSPGGGQGESSNQPQHF. The CDR3, as DNA: TGTGCCAGCAGTCCGGGCGGGGGACAGGGAGAATCTAGCAATCAGCCCCAGCATTTT.

The chain has TRBV10-1 and TRBJ1-4; 9 bases are a match to TRBD1. The junction had 18 bases not matched to a gene; V was cut back by 6 bases and J by 4 bases. CDR3 length: 19 residues. Germline V gene data show CDR1 as WNHNN and CDR2 as SYGVQD (reference sequence). The CDR3 DNA follows: TGCGCCAGCAGAGGAAGAGAACTTATACCGGGACAGGGTAATGAAAAACTGTTTTTT. It specifies CASRGRELIPGQGNEKLFF.

This chain joins TRBV18 and TRBJ1-3, with D possibly TRBD1 on 6 matching bases. This CDR3 spans 16 amino acids. Germline CDR1 reads KGHSH; CDR2 reads LQKENI. Trimming cost V 4 bases and J 0 bases, with 13 bases left between them. CDR3 in amino acids: CASSQTGQLSGNTIYF. CDR3 nucleotides: TGTGCCAGCTCACAGACTGGACAGCTCTCTGGAAACACCATATATTTT.

For this clone: The junction differs from germline at one of its ends, possibly a read error. The chain combines TRBV7-9 with TRBJ2-7, with TRBD2 matching over 10 bases. The length of the CDR3 is 16 residues. Germline assignment: CDR1 SEHNR and CDR2 FQNEAQ (reference sequence). CDR3 amino acids: CSSGHRTGLASIEQYF. As DNA, the CDR3 is TGTTCCAGCGGACATCGAACGGGACTAGCGTCTATCGAGCAGTACTTC.

This clone appeared a single time. V and J are TRBV5-4 and TRBJ2-1; 8 bases line up with TRBD2. Trimming cost V 4 bases and J 2 bases; bases outside gene matches: 8. The V gene's germline CDR1 is SGHNT and CDR2 YYREEE (reference sequence). The CDR3 sequence is 16 residues long. CDR3 in DNA: TGTGCCAGCAGCCCCGGGACTAGTGCACCCTACAATGAGCAGTTCTTC. Translating it yields CASSPGTSAPYNEQFF.

The V gene is TRBV7-2, the J gene TRBJ2-2; D unresolved. The CDR3 runs 15 residues. Germline-derived CDR1 and CDR2 are SGHTA and FQGNSA. V shed 1 base and J shed 1 base, with 7 bases lying between them. CDR3 residues: CASSLGELNTGELFF. The CDR3, as DNA: TGTGCCAGCAGCTTAGGCGAGCTGAACACCGGGGAGCTGTTTTTT. Drawing the rest from reference TRBV7-2 and TRBJ2-2, the complete variable domain is GAGVSQSPSNKVTEKGKDVELRCDPISGHTALYWYRQSLGQGLEFLIYFQGNSAPDKSGLPSDRFSAERTGGSVSTLTIQRTQQEDSAVYLCASSLGELNTGELFFGEGSRLTVL.

This clone was detected only a few times. The chain links TRBV29-1 to TRBJ2-1; TRBD2 aligns across 9 bases. The CDR3 is 14 residues long. J was trimmed by 9 bases and V by 8 bases; bases with no gene match: 14. Germline V gives CDR1 SQVTM, CDR2 ANQGSEA. CDR3 region: CSFQWGSGSIEQFF. CDR3 coding DNA: TGCAGCTTCCAGTGGGGTAGCGGGAGCATTGAGCAGTTCTTC.

This chain joins TRBV10-1 and TRBJ2-3; 12 bases match TRBD2. This CDR3 region has 18 residues. The V and J ends lost 8 bases and 5 bases, in that order; junction bases with no gene match: 17. CDR1 is WNHNN, CDR2 SYGVQD, per germline (reference sequence). DNA of the CDR3: TGCGCCAGCCGGACGCGAGCTAGCGGGGGGGCAATAGAAGATACGCAGTATTTT. Its translation is CASRTRASGGAIEDTQYF.

The chain carries TRBV5-6 and TRBJ1-2, with 12 bases aligning to TRBD1. The CDR3 totals 16 residues. Germline CDR1 reads SGHDT; CDR2 reads YYEEEE. With 4 bases clipped from V and 4 bases from J, the junction kept 8 bases outside the gene matches. The CDR3 sequence is CASSTAGTGGIYGYTF. The CDR3, as DNA: TGTGCCAGCAGCACCGCCGGGACAGGGGGCATCTATGGCTACACCTTC.

The V and J genes are TRBV20-1 and TRBJ1-2; a weak D match, TRBD1 (5 bases). This CDR3 has 11 amino acids. V was trimmed by 6 bases and J by 9 bases, leaving 14 bases between them. Germline CDR1 DFQATT, CDR2 SNEGSKA (reference sequence). CDR3 amino acids: CSAPTDLSYTF. The DNA of the CDR3 is TGCAGTGCCCCGACAGACCTAAGCTACACCTTC.